These T cell receptor beta chains were read from a single sample in a study of CD8 T cell repertoires and HIV-1 epitope variants. These TCRs are of unknown antigen specificity. Method: immunoSEQ multiplex PCR; TCRdb's copy keeps in-frame clones and lacks some. The table shows around 3,000 clones, with approximately 71% occurring only once. Sequencing input: cultured CD8+ T cells derived from PBMCs. The source of these receptors is a male donor with HIV. Each CDR3 is given with its conserved first and last residue. The size entry is marked missing in some rows and otherwise reads once, few, many or a size class.

j_call: TRBJ2-2
v_call: TRBV5-5
clone_size: .
cdr3_aa: CASSLAGLAGDTGELFF

j_call: TRBJ2-2
v_call: TRBV7-2
clone_size: .
cdr3_aa: CASSFRPGGGANTGELFF

j_call: TRBJ2-7
v_call: TRBV5-8
clone_size: .
cdr3_aa: CASSPTTSSYEQYF

j_call: TRBJ1-2
v_call: TRBV28
clone_size: hyperexpanded
cdr3_aa: CASGLYPLDLNYGYTF

j_call: TRBJ2-1
v_call: TRBV7-9
clone_size: .
cdr3_aa: CASSLVREGLGAEQFF

j_call: TRBJ1-1
v_call: TRBV19
clone_size: .
cdr3_aa: CASRTGVRNTEAFF

j_call: TRBJ2-2
v_call: TRBV6-1
clone_size: .
cdr3_aa: CASSSGTLNTGELFF

j_call: TRBJ1-2
v_call: TRBV5-6
clone_size: large
cdr3_aa: CASSPWPVELDYGYTF

j_call: TRBJ1-1
v_call: TRBV7-3
clone_size: few
cdr3_aa: CASRKSTGNTEAFF

j_call: TRBJ2-1
v_call: TRBV7-9
clone_size: once
cdr3_aa: CASCKGAVLYNEQFF

j_call: TRBJ1-1
v_call: TRBV19
clone_size: once
cdr3_aa: CASSIDRTPEAFF

j_call: TRBJ2-7
v_call: TRBV28
clone_size: .
cdr3_aa: CASSLYGGTHEQYF

j_call: TRBJ2-2
v_call: TRBV7-6
clone_size: .
cdr3_aa: CASSLNTGGELFF

j_call: TRBJ1-6
v_call: TRBV7-9
clone_size: few
cdr3_aa: CASSLDRVAYNSPLHF

j_call: TRBJ1-1
v_call: TRBV10-3
clone_size: .
cdr3_aa: CAISETGGDTEAFF

j_call: TRBJ2-7
v_call: TRBV5-1
clone_size: once
cdr3_aa: CASSLDHSTYEQYF

j_call: TRBJ1-5
v_call: TRBV28
clone_size: .
cdr3_aa: CASSPRGSNQPQHF

j_call: TRBJ2-3
v_call: TRBV30
clone_size: .
cdr3_aa: CAWSIGTNTDTQYF

j_call: TRBJ2-7
v_call: TRBV5-8
clone_size: .
cdr3_aa: CASSLEGSYEQYF

j_call: TRBJ2-7
v_call: TRBV19
clone_size: .
cdr3_aa: CASSQGLETYEQYF

j_call: TRBJ2-5
v_call: TRBV18
clone_size: .
cdr3_aa: CASSPRDTPQETQYF

j_call: TRBJ2-1
v_call: TRBV10-2
clone_size: .
cdr3_aa: CASSETTPAGGPFEQFF

j_call: TRBJ2-1
v_call: TRBV6-6
clone_size: .
cdr3_aa: CASSQGNEQFF

j_call: TRBJ2-7
v_call: TRBV28
clone_size: .
cdr3_aa: CASSETSGYEQYF

j_call: TRBJ1-4
v_call: TRBV7-9
clone_size: .
cdr3_aa: CASSPGTGIVTNEKLFF

j_call: TRBJ2-2
v_call: TRBV7-9
clone_size: once
cdr3_aa: CASSFRGNTGELFF

j_call: TRBJ1-1
v_call: TRBV4-3
clone_size: .
cdr3_aa: CASSHRPTVNTEAFF

j_call: TRBJ2-1
v_call: TRBV28
clone_size: .
cdr3_aa: CASSPGGSEQFF

j_call: TRBJ1-2
v_call: TRBV19
clone_size: .
cdr3_aa: CASSPRAYNYGYTF

j_call: TRBJ2-6
v_call: TRBV19
clone_size: .
cdr3_aa: CASSPPPRGLGANVLTF

j_call: TRBJ1-3
v_call: TRBV9
clone_size: .
cdr3_aa: CASSEGQGVSGNTIYF

j_call: TRBJ2-3
v_call: TRBV7-6
clone_size: .
cdr3_aa: CASSFSRGTGTLTDTQYF

j_call: TRBJ2-2
v_call: TRBV6-1
clone_size: .
cdr3_aa: CASSDKGETGELFF

j_call: TRBJ1-1
v_call: TRBV7-9
clone_size: .
cdr3_aa: CASSLPVGPYTEAFF

j_call: TRBJ1-2
v_call: TRBV5-4
clone_size: .
cdr3_aa: CASSLVGGTNYGYTF